This TCR beta chain was sequenced for a study of T cell repertoires in cytomegalovirus infection. Study background: Public TCR beta signatures provided an indication of both CMV infection and a matching HLA type. Study outcomes and limitations: The ex vivo response was dominated by HLA-C-restricted CMV-specific TCR beta clonotypes. Individuals carrying CMV plus the relevant HLA were identified by cumulative frequency of public TCR beta families.

Each CDR3 protein is one row after TCRdb ran MiXCR on the reads. The sample records 450,000 to 600,000 distinct CDR3 sequences, more than 40% being singletons. In its sample, this clonotype was seen many times. Its cognate antigen is unknown. Germline CDR1 reads SGHTA; CDR2 reads FQGNSA. The trim removed 5 bases at V and 5 bases at J, leaving 3 bases unmatched. The CDR3 loop spans 14 amino acids. The receptor comes from a human donor in good health (CMV status not recorded). Some clones in this sample may be carry-over from other donors' samples. The specimen was cultured PBMCs, collected from culture after CMV antigen stimulation. The V gene is TRBV7-2, the J gene TRBJ1-4; 9 bases line up with TRBD1. The DNA of the CDR3 is TGTGCCAGCAGCGGGGACAGGGCGAATGAAAAACTGTTTTTT. Its protein is CASSGDRANEKLFF. Drawing the rest from reference TRBV7-2 and TRBJ1-4, the complete variable domain is GAGVSQSPSNKVTEKGKDVELRCDPISGHTALYWYRQSLGQGLEFLIYFQGNSAPDKSGLPSDRFSAERTGGSVSTLTIQRTQQEDSAVYLCASSGDRANEKLFFGSGTQLSVL.